The 2 T cell receptor beta chains listed next were all sequenced from one sample in a study of blood T cell repertoires in COVID-19. TCRdb keeps only in-frame clones here, not all; method: immunoSEQ multiplex PCR. This sample has some 150,000 clones, with 70% to 90% found just once. Material: peripheral blood. The source of these receptors is a woman aged 40-49 years with active or convalescent COVID-19.

The gene calls are TRBV7-9 and TRBJ2-5; 10 bases agree with TRBD1. The germline V gene has CDR1 SEHNR and CDR2 FQNEAQ (reference sequence). With V trimmed by 3 bases and J by 5 bases, 6 bases remained unmatched. The CDR3 sequence is 15 residues long. The CDR3 region is CASSLTGGSRETQYF. DNA for the CDR3: TGTGCCAGCAGCTTGACAGGGGGCTCTAGGGAGACCCAGTACTTC. Full variable domain (outside the CDR3, taken from reference TRBV7-9 and TRBJ2-5): DTGVSQNPRHKITKRGQNVTFRCDPISEHNRLYWYRQTLGQGPEFLTYFQNEAQLEKSRLLSDRFSAERPKGSFSTLEIQRTEQGDSAMYLCASSLTGGSRETQYFGPGTRLLVL.

The V and J genes are TRBV11-3 and TRBJ2-2; 9 bases line up with TRBD1. With V trimmed by 5 bases and J by 8 bases, 18 bases remained unmatched. In germline, CDR1 is SGHNT, CDR2 YENEEA. The CDR3 sequence is 18 residues long. CDR3 protein: CASSRRQGGSAVEGELFF. The CDR3 DNA reads TGTGCCAGCAGCAGACGACAGGGGGGTAGCGCAGTCGAGGGGGAGCTGTTTTTT.